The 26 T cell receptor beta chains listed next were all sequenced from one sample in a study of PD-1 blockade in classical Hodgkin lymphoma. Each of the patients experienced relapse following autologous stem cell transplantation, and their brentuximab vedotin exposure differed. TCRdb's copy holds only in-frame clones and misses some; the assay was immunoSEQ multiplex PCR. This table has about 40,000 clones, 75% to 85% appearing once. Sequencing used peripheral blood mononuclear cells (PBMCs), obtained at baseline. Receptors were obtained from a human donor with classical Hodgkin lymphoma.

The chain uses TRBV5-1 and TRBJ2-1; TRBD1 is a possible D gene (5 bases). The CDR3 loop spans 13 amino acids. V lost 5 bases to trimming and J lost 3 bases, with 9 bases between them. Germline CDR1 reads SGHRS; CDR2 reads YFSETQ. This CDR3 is CASSKDSYNEQFF. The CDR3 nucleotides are TGCGCCAGCAGTAAAGACAGCTACAATGAGCAGTTCTTC.

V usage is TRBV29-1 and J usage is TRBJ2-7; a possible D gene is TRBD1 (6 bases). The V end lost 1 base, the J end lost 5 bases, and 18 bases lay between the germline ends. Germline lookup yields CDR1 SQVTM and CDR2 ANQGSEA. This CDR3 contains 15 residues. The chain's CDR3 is CSVEAPGTYGNEQYF. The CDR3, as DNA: TGCAGCGTTGAAGCCCCCGGGACATATGGCAACGAGCAGTACTTC.

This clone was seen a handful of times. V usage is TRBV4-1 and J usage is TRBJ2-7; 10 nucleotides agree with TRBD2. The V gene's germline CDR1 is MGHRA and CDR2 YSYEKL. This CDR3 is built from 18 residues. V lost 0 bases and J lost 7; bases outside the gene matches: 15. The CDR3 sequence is CASSQDLFGLAAVGEQYF. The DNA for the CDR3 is TGCGCCAGCAGCCAAGATCTCTTTGGACTAGCGGCCGTGGGGGAGCAGTACTTC.

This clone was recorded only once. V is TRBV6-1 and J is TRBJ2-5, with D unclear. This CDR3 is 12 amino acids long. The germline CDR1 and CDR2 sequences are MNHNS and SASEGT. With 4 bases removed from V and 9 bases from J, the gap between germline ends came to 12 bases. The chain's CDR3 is CASSVDQSAQYF. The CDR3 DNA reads TGTGCCAGCAGTGTAGACCAGTCGGCCCAGTACTTC.

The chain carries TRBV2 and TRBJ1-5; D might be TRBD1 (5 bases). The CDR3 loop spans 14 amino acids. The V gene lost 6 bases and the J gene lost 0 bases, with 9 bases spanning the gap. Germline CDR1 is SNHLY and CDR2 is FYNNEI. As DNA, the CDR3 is TGTGCCAGCAGCGAGGGGTATAGCAATCAGCCCCAGCATTTT. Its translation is CASSEGYSNQPQHF.

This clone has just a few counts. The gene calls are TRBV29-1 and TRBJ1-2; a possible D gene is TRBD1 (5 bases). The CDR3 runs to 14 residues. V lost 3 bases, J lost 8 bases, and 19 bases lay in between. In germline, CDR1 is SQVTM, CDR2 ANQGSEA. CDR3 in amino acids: CSVDSGALRHGYTF. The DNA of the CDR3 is TGCAGCGTTGATTCTGGGGCCCTCCGACACGGCTACACCTTC. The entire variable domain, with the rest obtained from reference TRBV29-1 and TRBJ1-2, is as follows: SAVISQKPSRDICQRGTSLTIQCQVDSQVTMMFWYRQQPGQSLTLIATANQGSEATYESGFVIDKFPISRPNLTFSTLTVSNMSPEDSSIYLCSVDSGALRHGYTFGSGTRLTVV.

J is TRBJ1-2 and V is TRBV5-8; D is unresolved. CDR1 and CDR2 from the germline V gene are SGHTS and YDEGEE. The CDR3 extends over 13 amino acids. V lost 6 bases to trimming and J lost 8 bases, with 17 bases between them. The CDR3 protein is CASNLIIGVGYTF. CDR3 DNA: TGTGCCAGCAACCTAATTATCGGCGTGGGCTACACCTTC.

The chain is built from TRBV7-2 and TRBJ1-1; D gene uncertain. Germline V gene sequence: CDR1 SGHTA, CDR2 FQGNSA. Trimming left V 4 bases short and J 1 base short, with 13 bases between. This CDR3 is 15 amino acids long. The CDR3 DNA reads TGTGCCAGCAGCTCGCTAGACCACGAGAACACTGAAGCTTTCTTT. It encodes CASSSLDHENTEAFF.

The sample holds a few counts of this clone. The CDR3 here is CAISEKSREDAIYF. In DNA, the CDR3 is TGTGCCATCAGTGAGAAGAGTAGGGAAGATGCCATATATTTT. The rearrangement uses TRBV10-3 and TRBJ1-3, with no clear D. Germline CDR1 ENHRY, CDR2 SYGVKD. The CDR3 sequence is 14 residues long. The ends were cut back, 2 bases at V and 11 bases at J, with 16 bases in the middle.

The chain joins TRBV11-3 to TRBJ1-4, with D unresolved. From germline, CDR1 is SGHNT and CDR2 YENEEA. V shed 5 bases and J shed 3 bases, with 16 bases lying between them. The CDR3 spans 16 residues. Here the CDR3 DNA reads TGTGCCAGCAGCCTCGACCCGGGCGGGGCTAATGAAAAACTGTTTTTT. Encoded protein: CASSLDPGGANEKLFF.

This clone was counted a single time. The CDR3 nucleotides are TGCGCCAGCAGCACGATCCGAAAGGGGGTGAACACTGAAGCTTTCTTT. This encodes CASSTIRKGVNTEAFF. The chain is built from TRBV5-1 and TRBJ1-1, with a weak D call TRBD1 (6 bases). Germline CDR1 and CDR2: SGHRS and YFSETQ. The ends were cut back, 4 bases at V and 0 bases at J, with 16 bases in the middle. The CDR3 consists of 16 residues. The full variable domain, rest sourced from reference TRBV5-1 and TRBJ1-1, is KAGVTQTPRYLIKTRGQQVTLSCSPISGHRSVSWYQQTPGQGLQFLFEYFSETQRNKGNFPGRFSGRQFSNSRSEMNVSTLELGDSALYLCASSTIRKGVNTEAFFGQGTRLTVV.

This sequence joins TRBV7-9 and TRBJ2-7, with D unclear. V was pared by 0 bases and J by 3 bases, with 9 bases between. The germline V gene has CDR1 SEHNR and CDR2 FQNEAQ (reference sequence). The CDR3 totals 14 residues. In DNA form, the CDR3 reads TGTGCCAGCAGCTTAGCCCGACCTCGCTACGAGCAGTACTTC. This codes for CASSLARPRYEQYF. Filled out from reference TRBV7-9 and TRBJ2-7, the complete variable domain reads DTGVSQNPRHKITKRGQNVTFRCDPISEHNRLYWYRQTLGQGPEFLTYFQNEAQLEKSRLLSDRFSAERPKGSFSTLEIQRTEQGDSAMYLCASSLARPRYEQYFGPGTRLTVT.

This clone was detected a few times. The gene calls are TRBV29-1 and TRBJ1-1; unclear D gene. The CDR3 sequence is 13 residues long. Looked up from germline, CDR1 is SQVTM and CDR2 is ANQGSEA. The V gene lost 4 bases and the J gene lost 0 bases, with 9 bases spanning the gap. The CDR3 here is CSVVVLMNTEAFF. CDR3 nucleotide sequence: TGCAGCGTTGTTGTACTGATGAACACTGAAGCTTTCTTT.

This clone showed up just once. The CDR3 sequence is CATKSPGDYGYTF. The CDR3 nucleotides are TGTGCCACCAAAAGCCCCGGAGACTATGGCTACACCTTC. V and J are TRBV28 and TRBJ1-2; D gene uncertain. The V gene lost 10 bases and the J gene lost 3 bases, with 15 bases spanning the gap. The germline gives CDR1 MDHEN, CDR2 SYDVKM. The CDR3 spans 13 residues.

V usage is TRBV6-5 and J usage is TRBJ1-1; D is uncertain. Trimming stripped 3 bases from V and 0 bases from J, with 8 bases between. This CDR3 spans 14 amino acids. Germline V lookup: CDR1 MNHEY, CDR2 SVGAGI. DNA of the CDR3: TGTGCCAGCAGTTATAGGTACATGAACACTGAAGCTTTCTTT. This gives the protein CASSYRYMNTEAFF.

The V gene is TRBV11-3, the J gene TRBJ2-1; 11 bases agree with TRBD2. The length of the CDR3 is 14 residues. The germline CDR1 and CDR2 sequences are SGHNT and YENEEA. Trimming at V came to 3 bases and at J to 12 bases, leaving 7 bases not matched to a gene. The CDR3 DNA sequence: TGTGCCAGCAGCTTGGGGACTAGCGGCCTCGGGCAGTTCTTC. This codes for CASSLGTSGLGQFF.

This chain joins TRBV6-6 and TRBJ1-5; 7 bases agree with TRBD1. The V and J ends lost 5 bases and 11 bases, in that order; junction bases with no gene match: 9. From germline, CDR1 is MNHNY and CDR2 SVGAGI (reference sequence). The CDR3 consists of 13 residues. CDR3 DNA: TGTGCCAGCAGTACTACAGGGGTCGGATCCCAGCATTTT. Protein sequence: CASSTTGVGSQHF.

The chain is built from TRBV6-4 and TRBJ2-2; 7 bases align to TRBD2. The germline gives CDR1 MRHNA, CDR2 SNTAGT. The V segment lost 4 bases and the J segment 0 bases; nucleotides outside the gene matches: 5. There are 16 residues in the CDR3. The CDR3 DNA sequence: TGTGCCAGCAGTGCTCTAGCGGCCTCGAACACCGGGGAGCTGTTTTTT. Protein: CASSALAASNTGELFF.

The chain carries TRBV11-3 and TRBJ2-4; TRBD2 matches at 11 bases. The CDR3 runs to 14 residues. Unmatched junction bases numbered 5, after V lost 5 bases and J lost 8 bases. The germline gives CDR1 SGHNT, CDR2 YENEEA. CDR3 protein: CASSISGRADIQYF. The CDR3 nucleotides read TGTGCCAGCAGCATTAGCGGGAGGGCCGACATTCAGTACTTC.

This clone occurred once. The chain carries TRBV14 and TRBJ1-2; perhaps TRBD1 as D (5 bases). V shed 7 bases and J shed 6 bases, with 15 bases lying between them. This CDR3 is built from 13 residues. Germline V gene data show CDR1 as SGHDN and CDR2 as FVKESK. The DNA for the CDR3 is TGTGCCAGCACCTCCCGGGGGGTGGATGGCTACACCTTC. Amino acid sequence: CASTSRGVDGYTF.

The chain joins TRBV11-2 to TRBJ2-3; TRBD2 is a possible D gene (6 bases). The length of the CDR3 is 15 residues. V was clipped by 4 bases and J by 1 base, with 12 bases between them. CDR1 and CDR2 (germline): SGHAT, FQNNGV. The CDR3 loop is CASSYGASGTDTQYF. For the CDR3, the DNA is TGTGCCAGCAGCTACGGGGCTAGCGGCACAGATACGCAGTATTTT.

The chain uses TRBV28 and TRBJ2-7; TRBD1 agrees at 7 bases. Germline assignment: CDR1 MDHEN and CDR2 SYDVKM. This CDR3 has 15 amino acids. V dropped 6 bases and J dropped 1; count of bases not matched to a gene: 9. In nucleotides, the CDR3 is TGTGCCAGCAGCTCCTCCCTGACAGGGTCCTACGAGCAGTACTTC. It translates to CASSSSLTGSYEQYF.

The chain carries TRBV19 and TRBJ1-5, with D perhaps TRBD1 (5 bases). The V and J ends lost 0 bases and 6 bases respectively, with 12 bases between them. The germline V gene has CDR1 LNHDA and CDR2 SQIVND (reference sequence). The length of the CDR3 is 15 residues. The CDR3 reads CASSIDRGSSQPQHF. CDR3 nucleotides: TGTGCCAGTAGTATAGATCGGGGGTCCAGTCAGCCCCAGCATTTT.

The CDR3, as DNA: TGTGCCAGCAGTTACTCAGCCGGGGCCTCCTACGAGCAGTACTTC. Translation: CASSYSAGASYEQYF. The V call is TRBV6-6, the J call TRBJ2-7; TRBD1 or TRBD2 may be the D gene (5 bases each). The CDR3 covers 15 residues. The V end was cut by 0 bases, the J end by 0 bases, with 9 bases between. CDR1 and CDR2 from the germline V gene are MNHNY and SVGAGI (reference sequence).

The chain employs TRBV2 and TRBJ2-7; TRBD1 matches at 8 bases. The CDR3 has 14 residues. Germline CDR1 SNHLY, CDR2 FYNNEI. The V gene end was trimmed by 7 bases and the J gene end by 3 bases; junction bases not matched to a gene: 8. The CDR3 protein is CASNLQGVGYEQYF. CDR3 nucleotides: TGTGCCAGCAACCTACAGGGGGTGGGCTACGAGCAGTACTTC.

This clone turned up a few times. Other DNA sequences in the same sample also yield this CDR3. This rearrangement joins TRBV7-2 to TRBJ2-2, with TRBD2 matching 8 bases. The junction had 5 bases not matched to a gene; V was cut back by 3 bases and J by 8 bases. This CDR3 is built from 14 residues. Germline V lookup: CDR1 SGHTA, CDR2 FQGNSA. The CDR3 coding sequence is TGTGCCAGCAGCTTCGGACTAGCAGGGGGGGAGCTGTTTTTT. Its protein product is CASSFGLAGGELFF.